These 25 T cell receptor beta chains were sequenced from one sample in a study of shared clonotypes between healthy human individuals. Assay used: immunoSEQ multiplex PCR; TCRdb lists only in-frame clones, some missing. The sample contains about 450,000 clones, 79% of which appear only once. Sequencing was done on a sample of PBMCs. The receptors were sampled from a woman aged 40 to 49 in good health. Some clones in this sample may be carry-over from other donors' samples.

The CDR3 DNA reads as TGTGCCAGCAGTGAAGCGCTTCTAGATCGGGGGGCCGAGACCCAGTACTTC. Translation: CASSEALLDRGAETQYF. V and J are TRBV2 and TRBJ2-5; maybe TRBD2 (7 bases). This CDR3 has 17 amino acids. V dropped 0 bases and J dropped 5 bases, with 19 bases sitting between them. Looked up from germline, CDR1 is SNHLY and CDR2 is FYNNEI.

The chain has TRBV7-9 and TRBJ1-2; perhaps TRBD1 as D (5 bases). Per the germline V gene, CDR1 is SEHNR and CDR2 is FQNEAQ (reference sequence). This CDR3 is 16 amino acids long. The V and J ends lost 4 bases and 7 bases respectively, with 22 bases between them. CDR3 protein: CASSSPARASVGGYTF. CDR3 DNA: TGTGCCAGCAGCTCGCCCGCCAGGGCCTCTGTTGGTGGCTACACCTTC.

The gene calls are TRBV29-1 and TRBJ2-7; a possible D gene is TRBD2 (5 bases). The CDR3 contains 13 residues. Trimming left V 4 bases short and J 7 bases short, with 17 bases between. Germline CDR1 reads SQVTM; CDR2 reads ANQGSEA. DNA for the CDR3: TGCAGCGTTGCCATAACCTCCACGGGGGAGCAGTACTTC. Translating gives CSVAITSTGEQYF.

The chain couples TRBV15 to TRBJ1-3; no firm D call. The V gene's germline CDR1 is LNHNV and CDR2 YYDKDF (reference sequence). This CDR3 is built from 16 residues. Trimming left V 3 bases short and J 0 bases short, with 12 bases between. The CDR3 sequence is CATSRFLYGSGNTIYF. The CDR3 nucleotides are TGTGCCACCAGCAGGTTTCTTTATGGCTCTGGAAACACCATATATTTT.

Comments on this clone: A much more abundant neighbour one base away suggests this may be a read error. The V gene is TRBV30, the J gene TRBJ2-2; a weak D match, TRBD2 (6 bases). CDR1 GTSNPN and CDR2 SVGIG come from the germline V gene (reference sequence). The CDR3 runs 13 residues. CDR3: CVWRAGHTGELFF. The CDR3, as DNA: TGTGTCTGGAGGGCAGGGCACACCGGGGAGCTGTTTTTT. Complete variable domain (other parts from reference TRBV30 and TRBJ2-2): SQTIHQWPATLVQPVGSPLSLECTVEGTSNPNLYWYRQAAGRGLQLLFYSVGIGQISSEVPQNLSASRPQDRQFILSSKKLLLSDSGFYLCVWRAGHTGELFFGEGSRLTVL.

V is TRBV11-2 and J is TRBJ2-2; 13 bases line up with TRBD2. The CDR3 runs to 18 residues. The V segment lost 5 bases and the J segment 5 bases; nucleotides outside the gene matches: 11. Germline CDR1 SGHAT, CDR2 FQNNGV. CDR3 coding DNA: TGTGCCAGCAGCCTGTTACTGAGGACTAGCGGGGGAACCGGGGAGCTGTTTTTT. It yields the protein CASSLLLRTSGGTGELFF.

This rearrangement joins TRBV5-1 to TRBJ2-1, with 9 nucleotides matching TRBD1. Looked up from germline, CDR1 is SGHRS and CDR2 is YFSETQ. The CDR3 contains 15 residues. The J segment lost 9 bases and the V segment lost 4 bases, leaving 11 bases of the junction unmatched. The CDR3 loop is CASSPGQGTGREQFF. In DNA form, the CDR3 reads TGCGCCAGCAGCCCCGGACAGGGGACGGGGCGTGAGCAGTTCTTC.

This clone turned up a few times. The junction shows a germline mismatch at one end, possibly a read error. CDR3 nucleotide sequence: TGCACCAGCAGCCGACAGACAGGCGCCTACGAGCAGTACTTC. This codes for CTSSRQTGAYEQYF. The rearrangement uses TRBV5-1 and TRBJ2-7, with D perhaps matching TRBD1 (6 bases). This CDR3 is 14 amino acids long. The germline CDR1 and CDR2 sequences are SGHRS and YFSETQ.

This chain links TRBV12-5 with TRBJ2-1; 11 bases agree with TRBD2. V lost 4 bases to trimming and J lost 2 bases; unmatched junction nucleotides: 10. The CDR3 is made up of 18 amino acids. Germline lookup yields CDR1 LGHNT and CDR2 FRNRAP. CDR3 nucleotide sequence: TGTGCTAGTGGTTCCGGGACTAGCGGTTTTAGTCCCTACAATGAGCAGTTCTTC. As protein: CASGSGTSGFSPYNEQFF.

V is TRBV5-1 and J is TRBJ1-1; TRBD1 matches 10 bases. The CDR3 length is 15 residues. Germline V gene lookup returns CDR1 SGHRS and CDR2 YFSETQ. Trimming removed 4 bases from V and 5 bases from J; junction bases left unmatched: 8. The CDR3 coding sequence is TGCGCCAGCAGCCCCTGGGACAGGGGAGGTACTGAAGCTTTCTTT. Protein sequence: CASSPWDRGGTEAFF.

The chain combines TRBV7-2 with TRBJ2-3, with 10 bases aligning to TRBD2. V lost 5 bases and J lost 3; bases outside the gene matches: 5. CDR3 size: 15 residues. In germline, CDR1 is SGHTA, CDR2 FQGNSA. The DNA of the CDR3 is TGTGCCAGCAGCCAAAGCGGGAGGGCGACAGATACGCAGTATTTT. Protein sequence: CASSQSGRATDTQYF.

V and J are TRBV28 and TRBJ2-5; 7 positions agree with TRBD2. V shed 6 bases and J 2 bases; nucleotides not matched to a gene: 9. Germline lookup yields CDR1 MDHEN and CDR2 SYDVKM. The CDR3 is made up of 15 amino acids. The CDR3 loop is CASSPLGEGQETQYF. CDR3 nucleotide sequence: TGTGCCAGCAGCCCCCTTGGGGAGGGACAAGAGACCCAGTACTTC.

The genes are TRBV29-1 and TRBJ2-3, with 9 bases fitting TRBD1. V was pared by 4 bases and J by 5 bases, with 7 bases of the junction left unmatched. This CDR3 is 14 amino acids long. The germline gives CDR1 SQVTM, CDR2 ANQGSEA. Here the CDR3 DNA reads TGCAGCGTTGTACAGGGGGCGCAGGGAGATACGCAGTATTTT. Encoded protein: CSVVQGAQGDTQYF.

This chain links TRBV19 with TRBJ1-4; 9 positions match TRBD1. Looked up from germline, CDR1 is LNHDA and CDR2 is SQIVND (reference sequence). The length of the CDR3 is 15 residues. Losses at the gene ends were 9 bases for V and 7 bases for J; bases not matched to a gene: 12. The CDR3 DNA follows: TGTGCCAGCGCCCACTCAACAGGGGGCGGTGAAAAACTGTTTTTT. Translation gives CASAHSTGGGEKLFF.

This chain connects TRBV11-3 to TRBJ2-1; no firm D call. This CDR3 has 14 residues. In germline, CDR1 is SGHNT, CDR2 YENEEA. V lost 4 bases and J 3 bases, leaving 10 bases between the germline ends. The DNA of the CDR3 is TGTGCCAGCAGCTCAAACTCCGGCTACAATGAGCAGTTCTTC. It specifies CASSSNSGYNEQFF.

This chain uses TRBV7-3 with TRBJ2-2; D is perhaps TRBD2 (5 bases). Deletions cut 2 bases from V and 7 bases from J, with 14 bases between. Germline V gene lookup returns CDR1 SGHTA and CDR2 FQGTGA. The CDR3 has 15 residues. For the CDR3, the DNA is TGTGCCAGCAGCTTATCGGGTCTAGCTGGCGGGGAGCTGTTTTTT. The encoded protein is CASSLSGLAGGELFF.

The rearrangement uses TRBV5-5 and TRBJ1-5; D is undetermined. The CDR3 is 15 amino acids. The V end was cut by 6 bases, the J end by 7 bases, with 20 bases between. The germline V gene encodes CDR1 SGHKS and CDR2 YYEKEE (reference sequence). CDR3 residues: CASTYNGGGDQPQHF. As DNA, the CDR3 is TGTGCCAGCACCTACAACGGAGGAGGTGACCAGCCCCAGCATTTT.

The chain couples TRBV5-4 to TRBJ2-5; 9 bases line up with TRBD2. The germline gives CDR1 SGHNT, CDR2 YYREEE (reference sequence). The CDR3 loop spans 16 amino acids. V gave up 4 bases and J gave up 5 bases; unmatched junction bases: 12. CDR3: CASSTQLAGVKETQYF. The CDR3 DNA sequence: TGTGCCAGCAGCACCCAATTAGCGGGAGTAAAGGAGACCCAGTACTTC.

The gene calls are TRBV28 and TRBJ2-7; the D gene is possibly TRBD1 (6 bases). Germline V gives CDR1 MDHEN, CDR2 SYDVKM. Between the trimmed V and J ends, which lost 4 bases and 3 bases, there was a span of 10 bases. CDR3 length: 13 amino acids. CDR3: CASSWGLIYEQYF. The CDR3 nucleotides read TGTGCCAGCAGTTGGGGGCTAATCTACGAGCAGTACTTC.

This clone has a handful of counts. The chain recombines TRBV9 with TRBJ2-3; possibly TRBD1 for D (5 bases). The CDR3 runs to 14 residues. V dropped 5 bases and J dropped 3 bases, with 13 bases sitting between them. Germline CDR1 and CDR2: SGDLS and YYNGEE. This chain's CDR3 is CASSPGLRTDTQYF. The CDR3 DNA follows: TGTGCCAGCAGTCCAGGGTTGAGGACAGATACGCAGTATTTT.

The chain combines TRBV18 with TRBJ2-5; possible D gene TRBD1, 6 bases. V lost 1 base and J 2 bases, leaving 20 bases between the germline ends. Germline V CDR1 and CDR2: KGHSH, LQKENI. CDR3 length equals 18 residues. In DNA form, the CDR3 reads TGTGCCAGCTCACCACTCCTGACCCGACAGGCGATTCAAGAGACCCAGTACTTC. This gives the protein CASSPLLTRQAIQETQYF.

CDR3: CAWRRREKTYEQYF. CDR3 nucleotides: TGTGCCTGGAGGAGGCGGGAAAAGACCTACGAGCAGTACTTC. The chain links TRBV30 to TRBJ2-5, with D possibly TRBD2 on 6 matching bases. TRBJ2-7 matches the DNA end more closely, so the J call is doubtful. Per germline, CDR1 GTSNPN and CDR2 SVGIG (reference sequence). The CDR3 has 14 residues.

The chain is built from TRBV5-1 and TRBJ2-2; D unclear. The CDR3 has 14 amino acids. In germline, CDR1 is SGHRS, CDR2 YFSETQ. V gave up 5 bases and J gave up 4 bases, with 12 bases separating them. In DNA, the CDR3 is TGCGCCAGCAGAGCCGATCCGAGCACCGGGGAGCTGTTTTTT. Protein product: CASRADPSTGELFF. The whole variable domain, filled in from reference TRBV5-1 and TRBJ2-2, reads KAGVTQTPRYLIKTRGQQVTLSCSPISGHRSVSWYQQTPGQGLQFLFEYFSETQRNKGNFPGRFSGRQFSNSRSEMNVSTLELGDSALYLCASRADPSTGELFFGEGSRLTVL.

For this clone: This is likely an artifact of a read error, given a far larger clone one base away. The CDR3 spells CAWSVQINQPQHF. CDR3 nucleotides: TGTGCCTGGAGTGTACAGATCAATCAGCCCCAGCATTTT. The rearrangement links TRBV30 to TRBJ1-5; D is unclear. The germline gives CDR1 GTSNPN, CDR2 SVGIG (reference sequence). This CDR3 is built from 13 residues. Trimming pared 0 bases from V and 3 bases from J, leaving 6 bases between.

The rearrangement uses TRBV19 and TRBJ2-2; D not resolved. The CDR3 is 12 amino acids. Germline values: CDR1 LNHDA, CDR2 SQIVND (reference sequence). V was pared by 4 bases and J by 6 bases, with 6 bases between. In DNA, the CDR3 is TGTGCCAGTAGTACCCGCCCCGGGGAGCTGTTTTTT. Its translation: CASSTRPGELFF.